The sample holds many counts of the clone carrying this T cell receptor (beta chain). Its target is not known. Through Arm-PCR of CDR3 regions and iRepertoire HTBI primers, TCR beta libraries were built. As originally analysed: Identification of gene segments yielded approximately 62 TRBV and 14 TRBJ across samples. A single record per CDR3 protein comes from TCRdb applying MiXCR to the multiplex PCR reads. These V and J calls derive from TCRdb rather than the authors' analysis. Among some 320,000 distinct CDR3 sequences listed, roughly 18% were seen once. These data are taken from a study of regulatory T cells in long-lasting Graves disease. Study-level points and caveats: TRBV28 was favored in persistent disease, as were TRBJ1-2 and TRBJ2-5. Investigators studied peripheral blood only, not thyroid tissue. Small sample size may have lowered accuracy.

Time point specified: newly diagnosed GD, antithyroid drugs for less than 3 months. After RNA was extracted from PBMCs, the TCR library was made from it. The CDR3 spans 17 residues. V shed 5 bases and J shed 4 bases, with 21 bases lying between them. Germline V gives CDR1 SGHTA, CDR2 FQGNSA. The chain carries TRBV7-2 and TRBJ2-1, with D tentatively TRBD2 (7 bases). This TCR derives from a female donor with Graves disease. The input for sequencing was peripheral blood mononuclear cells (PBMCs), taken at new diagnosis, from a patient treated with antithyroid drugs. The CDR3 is CASSPERGGGVYNEQFF. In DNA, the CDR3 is TGTGCCAGCAGCCCCGAAAGGGGGGGAGGCGTATACAATGAGCAGTTCTTC.